The rows below give T cell receptor beta chains drawn from one sample of a study of blood T cell repertoires in COVID-19. Only in-frame clones appear in the TCRdb table, and some are missing; sequencing was by immunoSEQ multiplex PCR. The sample has 250,000 to 300,000 clones; 90% are singletons. The sample comprised PBMCs or T cells enriched from blood (not recorded which). The receptor set was obtained from a woman aged 30 to 39 who had recovered from COVID-19. Both conserved end residues are part of each CDR3. Each record gives: J gene, D gene, clone size, V gene, CDR3 protein, CDR3 DNA. D genes are given only for firm matches. Clone size is given for some rows only: seen once, a few or many times, or a class if the clone is expanded.

j_gene: TRBJ2-3
d_gene: .
abundance: .
v_gene: TRBV21-1
CDR3aa: CASSKGPLKPTDTQYF
CDR3nt: TGTGCCAGCAGCAAAGGGCCTTTAAAACCCACAGATACGCAGTATTTT

j_gene: TRBJ2-1
d_gene: TRBD2
abundance: .
v_gene: TRBV6-5
CDR3aa: CASKKGLAGTNEQFF
CDR3nt: TGTGCCAGCAAGAAGGGGCTAGCGGGAACCAATGAGCAGTTCTTC

j_gene: TRBJ2-1
d_gene: .
abundance: once
v_gene: TRBV2
CDR3aa: CASIAGREQFF
CDR3nt: TGTGCCAGCATTGCGGGAAGGGAGCAGTTCTTC

j_gene: TRBJ2-1
d_gene: TRBD2
abundance: .
v_gene: TRBV7-9
CDR3aa: CASRPGTSGINEQFF
CDR3nt: TGTGCCAGCAGGCCCGGGACTAGCGGGATCAATGAGCAGTTCTTC

j_gene: TRBJ1-4
d_gene: .
abundance: .
v_gene: TRBV18
CDR3aa: CASSPRGDGNEKLFF
CDR3nt: TGTGCCAGCTCACCGCGGGGGGACGGGAATGAAAAACTGTTTTTT

j_gene: TRBJ2-7
d_gene: TRBD2
abundance: once
v_gene: TRBV5-6
CDR3aa: CASSRRGLAYNPYF
CDR3nt: TGTGCCAGCAGCCGCCGGGGACTAGCGTATAACCCGTACTTC

j_gene: TRBJ1-4
d_gene: .
abundance: .
v_gene: TRBV30
CDR3aa: CAWRSTVTNEKLFF
CDR3nt: TGTGCCTGGAGATCGACAGTAACTAATGAAAAACTGTTTTTT

j_gene: TRBJ2-5
d_gene: .
abundance: .
v_gene: TRBV9
CDR3aa: CASSVTGNQETQYF
CDR3nt: TGTGCCAGCAGCGTAACAGGGAACCAAGAGACCCAGTACTTC

j_gene: TRBJ2-6
d_gene: .
abundance: .
v_gene: TRBV5-1
CDR3aa: CASSYNAGDSGANVLTF
CDR3nt: TGCGCCAGCAGCTACAACGCAGGGGACTCTGGGGCCAACGTCCTGACTTTC

j_gene: TRBJ2-7
d_gene: .
abundance: .
v_gene: TRBV18
CDR3aa: CASADSNTGIINEQYF
CDR3nt: TGTGCCAGCGCCGATTCTAACACAGGGATAATAAACGAGCAGTACTTC

j_gene: TRBJ1-1
d_gene: .
abundance: .
v_gene: TRBV29-1
CDR3aa: CSVEYSSNTEAFF
CDR3nt: TGCAGCGTTGAGTACAGTTCGAACACTGAAGCTTTCTTT

j_gene: TRBJ1-5
d_gene: TRBD1
abundance: few
v_gene: TRBV7-9
CDR3aa: CASSFDRVSQPQHF
CDR3nt: TGTGCCAGCAGCTTCGACAGGGTTAGCCAGCCCCAGCATTTT

j_gene: TRBJ1-1
d_gene: TRBD1
abundance: .
v_gene: TRBV9
CDR3aa: CASSARDSGVTEAFF
CDR3nt: TGTGCCAGCAGCGCGCGGGACAGTGGGGTAACTGAAGCTTTCTTT

j_gene: TRBJ2-7
d_gene: .
abundance: .
v_gene: TRBV28
CDR3aa: CASRSYSTGEYEQYF
CDR3nt: TGTGCCAGCAGATCCTATTCTACGGGAGAATACGAGCAGTACTTC

j_gene: TRBJ2-3
d_gene: .
abundance: .
v_gene: TRBV7-3
CDR3aa: CASSFGQSTDTQYF
CDR3nt: TGTGCCAGCAGCTTCGGACAGAGCACAGATACGCAGTATTTT

j_gene: TRBJ1-6
d_gene: .
abundance: .
v_gene: TRBV5-1
CDR3aa: CASSLDGPDNSPLHF
CDR3nt: TGCGCCAGCAGCTTGGATGGCCCAGATAATTCACCCCTCCACTTT

j_gene: TRBJ1-1
d_gene: TRBD1
abundance: .
v_gene: TRBV6-6
CDR3aa: CASRTGVNTEAFF
CDR3nt: TGTGCCAGCAGGACAGGGGTAAACACTGAAGCTTTCTTT

j_gene: TRBJ1-1
d_gene: TRBD1
abundance: .
v_gene: TRBV6-4
CDR3aa: CASSDSGRQGTTEAFF
CDR3nt: TGTGCCAGCAGTGACTCCGGACGACAGGGGACTACTGAAGCTTTCTTT

j_gene: TRBJ2-5
d_gene: TRBD2
abundance: .
v_gene: TRBV28
CDR3aa: CASSLRTSGGETQYF
CDR3nt: TGTGCCAGCAGTCTACGGACTAGCGGGGGAGAGACCCAGTACTTC

j_gene: TRBJ2-5
d_gene: .
abundance: .
v_gene: TRBV5-1
CDR3aa: CASSLRDSEETQYF
CDR3nt: TGCGCCAGCAGCTTGAGGGACTCAGAAGAGACCCAGTACTTC

j_gene: TRBJ1-1
d_gene: .
abundance: once
v_gene: TRBV7-6
CDR3aa: CASSLVAQRLMNTEAFF
CDR3nt: TGTGCCAGCAGCTTAGTGGCTCAGAGACTCATGAACACTGAAGCTTTCTTT

j_gene: TRBJ1-2
d_gene: .
abundance: .
v_gene: TRBV28
CDR3aa: CASLQPANYGYTF
CDR3nt: TGTGCCAGCTTACAGCCGGCTAACTATGGCTACACCTTC

j_gene: TRBJ2-7
d_gene: .
abundance: .
v_gene: TRBV4-1
CDR3aa: CASRSQSGPYEQYF
CDR3nt: TGCGCCAGCAGATCCCAGTCAGGGCCCTACGAGCAGTACTTC

j_gene: TRBJ2-7
d_gene: TRBD2
abundance: .
v_gene: TRBV29-1
CDR3aa: CSVGTSGNHEQYF
CDR3nt: TGCAGCGTCGGGACTAGCGGGAACCACGAGCAGTACTTC

j_gene: TRBJ2-5
d_gene: TRBD1
abundance: .
v_gene: TRBV6-5
CDR3aa: CASSKGQGDSETQYF
CDR3nt: TGTGCCAGCAGCAAGGGACAGGGAGACTCAGAGACCCAGTACTTC

j_gene: TRBJ1-5
d_gene: .
abundance: .
v_gene: TRBV28
CDR3aa: CASRPDTSNQPQHF
CDR3nt: TGTGCCAGCAGGCCGGACACCAGCAATCAGCCCCAGCATTTT

j_gene: TRBJ2-7
d_gene: .
abundance: .
v_gene: TRBV2
CDR3aa: CASSRDIEQYF
CDR3nt: TGTGCCAGCAGTCGGGACATTGAGCAGTACTTC

j_gene: TRBJ2-1
d_gene: TRBD2
abundance: .
v_gene: TRBV7-2
CDR3aa: CASSPRTSGMSWVF
CDR3nt: TGTGCCAGCAGCCCAAGGACTAGCGGGATGTCTTGGGTCTTC

j_gene: TRBJ2-2
d_gene: TRBD2
abundance: once
v_gene: TRBV19
CDR3aa: CASSGLAGNTGELFF
CDR3nt: TGTGCCAGTAGTGGACTAGCGGGGAACACCGGGGAGCTGTTTTTT

j_gene: TRBJ2-1
d_gene: TRBD2
abundance: .
v_gene: TRBV7-9
CDR3aa: CASSFGGLAGRGNEQFF
CDR3nt: TGTGCCAGCAGCTTTGGGGGACTAGCGGGAAGGGGCAATGAGCAGTTCTTC

j_gene: TRBJ2-7
d_gene: .
abundance: .
v_gene: TRBV6-5
CDR3aa: CASSTGWEQYF
CDR3nt: TGTGCCAGCAGCACGGGGTGGGAGCAGTACTTC

j_gene: TRBJ2-7
d_gene: TRBD1
abundance: .
v_gene: TRBV11-2
CDR3aa: CAGMTGNYEQYF
CDR3nt: TGTGCCGGAATGACAGGGAACTACGAGCAGTACTTC

j_gene: TRBJ1-2
d_gene: .
abundance: .
v_gene: TRBV11-2
CDR3aa: CASSTEPNYGYTF
CDR3nt: TGTGCCAGCAGCACAGAACCAAACTATGGCTACACCTTC

j_gene: TRBJ1-1
d_gene: .
abundance: .
v_gene: TRBV27
CDR3aa: CATGQLNTEAFF
CDR3nt: TGTGCCACCGGACAGCTCAACACTGAAGCTTTCTTT

j_gene: TRBJ2-2
d_gene: TRBD1
abundance: .
v_gene: TRBV7-2
CDR3aa: CASSLGDRVLELFF
CDR3nt: TGTGCCAGCAGCTTAGGGGACAGGGTTCTGGAGCTGTTTTTT

j_gene: TRBJ1-4
d_gene: TRBD1
abundance: .
v_gene: TRBV5-1
CDR3aa: CASSTGQGRTNEKLFF
CDR3nt: TGCGCCAGCAGCACCGGACAGGGACGAACTAATGAAAAACTGTTTTTT

j_gene: TRBJ2-1
d_gene: TRBD2
abundance: .
v_gene: TRBV6-5
CDR3aa: CASSRTSGAYNEQFF
CDR3nt: TGTGCCAGCAGTCGGACTAGCGGGGCCTACAATGAGCAGTTCTTC

j_gene: TRBJ2-1
d_gene: TRBD2
abundance: .
v_gene: TRBV24-1
CDR3aa: CATSDRLAGRWNEQFF
CDR3nt: TGTGCCACCAGTGACCGACTAGCGGGCCGGTGGAATGAGCAGTTCTTC

j_gene: TRBJ1-2
d_gene: TRBD1
abundance: .
v_gene: TRBV27
CDR3aa: CASRDRVAPNYGYTF
CDR3nt: TGTGCCAGCAGGGACAGGGTAGCCCCTAACTATGGCTACACCTTC

j_gene: TRBJ2-1
d_gene: .
abundance: .
v_gene: TRBV27
CDR3aa: CASSLNGDNEQFF
CDR3nt: TGTGCCAGCAGTTTAAACGGGGACAATGAGCAGTTCTTC

j_gene: TRBJ2-1
d_gene: TRBD1
abundance: .
v_gene: TRBV10-2
CDR3aa: CASTPTGAQIEQFF
CDR3nt: TGCGCCAGCACCCCGACAGGGGCTCAGATTGAGCAGTTCTTC

j_gene: TRBJ2-1
d_gene: TRBD2
abundance: few
v_gene: TRBV7-9
CDR3aa: CASRGLAGGSSYNEQFF
CDR3nt: TGTGCCAGCAGAGGACTAGCGGGAGGGAGCTCCTACAATGAGCAGTTCTTC

j_gene: TRBJ1-4
d_gene: .
abundance: .
v_gene: TRBV2
CDR3aa: CASRSSTNTFTDSGEKLFF
CDR3nt: TGTGCCAGCAGATCATCTACTAATACGTTTACGGACTCTGGGGAAAAACTGTTTTTT

j_gene: TRBJ2-3
d_gene: TRBD1
abundance: .
v_gene: TRBV29-1
CDR3aa: CSTGSPRTGKADTQYF
CDR3nt: TGCAGCACTGGAAGCCCCCGGACAGGGAAGGCAGATACGCAGTATTTT

j_gene: TRBJ2-7
d_gene: TRBD1
abundance: .
v_gene: TRBV7-9
CDR3aa: CASSSGQVSYEQYF
CDR3nt: TGTGCCAGCAGCTCGGGACAGGTCTCCTACGAGCAGTACTTC

j_gene: TRBJ2-2
d_gene: TRBD2
abundance: .
v_gene: TRBV10-3
CDR3aa: CAISESWEGTGELFF
CDR3nt: TGTGCCATCAGTGAGTCCTGGGAGGGGACCGGGGAGCTGTTTTTT

j_gene: TRBJ2-7
d_gene: .
abundance: .
v_gene: TRBV4-3
CDR3aa: CASSYDRTYEQYF
CDR3nt: TGCGCCAGCAGCTATGACAGGACCTACGAGCAGTACTTC

j_gene: TRBJ2-5
d_gene: TRBD1
abundance: .
v_gene: TRBV7-2
CDR3aa: CASSLGDRGKETQYF
CDR3nt: TGTGCCAGCAGCCTGGGGGACAGGGGAAAAGAGACCCAGTACTTC

j_gene: TRBJ2-1
d_gene: TRBD2
abundance: .
v_gene: TRBV5-1
CDR3aa: CASSLPSGSYNEQFF
CDR3nt: TGCGCCAGCAGCTTACCTAGCGGGTCCTACAATGAGCAGTTCTTC

j_gene: TRBJ2-3
d_gene: TRBD2
abundance: once
v_gene: TRBV2
CDR3aa: CASSELAGPSTDTQYF
CDR3nt: TGTGCCAGCAGTGAACTAGCGGGTCCTAGCACAGATACGCAGTATTTT